This passage covers 26 T cell receptor beta chains from one sample sequenced in a study of cytomegalovirus exposure and HLA in healthy donors. In the PCR, 60 Vbeta and 13 Jbeta primers were used. Data came from immunoSEQ multiplex PCR; TCRdb stores just in-frame clones and leaves some out. The sample has 65,000 to 90,000 clones, around 70% seen once. The sequencing sample was made of PBMCs. The receptors originated from a woman aged 40 to 55 in good health and CMV-seropositive.

The chain has TRBV5-3 and TRBJ2-7, with TRBD1 matching over 9 bases. TRBV5-3 is placed among ORFs of uncertain function. This CDR3 region has 16 residues. V dropped 4 bases and J dropped 5; count of bases not matched to a gene: 13. The CDR3 nucleotides read TGTGCCAGAAGCCTAATCACAGGGGGCATTCCCCACGAGCAGTACTTC. Amino acids: CARSLITGGIPHEQYF.

The chain couples TRBV27 to TRBJ2-7, with 7 bases that match TRBD1. Trimming cost V 3 bases and J 2 bases; bases outside gene matches: 7. The CDR3 runs 15 residues. Germline CDR1 MNHEY, CDR2 SMNVEV (reference sequence). The CDR3 coding sequence is TGTGCCAGCAGTTTGTACCAGGGGGACCCCTACGAGCAGTACTTC. It yields the protein CASSLYQGDPYEQYF.

Written as DNA, the CDR3 is TGTGCCAGCAGTTTTTACACAGATACGCAGTATTTT. Encoded protein: CASSFYTDTQYF. The V gene is TRBV27, the J gene TRBJ2-3; D remains unclear. V dropped 3 bases and J dropped 2 bases, with 3 bases sitting between them. Germline CDR1 and CDR2: MNHEY and SMNVEV (reference sequence). The CDR3 is 12 amino acids.

This chain connects TRBV27 to TRBJ2-7; D gene ambiguous. Germline lookup yields CDR1 MNHEY and CDR2 SMNVEV (reference sequence). The CDR3 loop spans 15 amino acids. V was clipped by 1 base and J by 0 bases, with 10 bases between them. The CDR3 DNA sequence: TGTGCCAGCAGTTTATACCAATCAGACTCCTACGAGCAGTACTTC. The encoded protein is CASSLYQSDSYEQYF.

The chain links TRBV9 to TRBJ1-5, with 7 bases lining up with TRBD1. CDR1 is SGDLS and CDR2 is YYNGEE in the germline V gene. V gave up 4 bases and J gave up 10 bases; unmatched junction bases: 11. The length of the CDR3 is 14 residues. The CDR3 region has the DNA TGTGCCAGCAGCCCCCGGGACAGCCCCAATCCCCAGCATTTT. Protein: CASSPRDSPNPQHF.

This clone was seen just once. The rearrangement links TRBV7-8 to TRBJ1-6; TRBD1 might be the D (6 bases). CDR3 length: 15 amino acids. The ends were cut back, 1 base at V and 6 bases at J, with 10 bases in the middle. Germline values: CDR1 SGHVS, CDR2 FQNEAQ. CDR3 DNA: TGTGCCAGCAGCTTAGGACAGGCTACTAATTCACCCCTCCACTTT. Translating gives CASSLGQATNSPLHF.

The V and J genes are TRBV11-3 and TRBJ2-1; D possibly corresponds to TRBD1 (5 bases). This CDR3 contains 16 residues. The germline V gene has CDR1 SGHNT and CDR2 YENEEA. The V and J ends lost 5 bases and 4 bases respectively, with 18 bases between them. CDR3 in DNA: TGTGCCAGCAGCGTAAGCAGGGTGGAGTCGTACAATGAGCAGTTCTTC. Amino acid sequence: CASSVSRVESYNEQFF.

This clone has a handful of counts. The V and J genes are TRBV6-5 and TRBJ1-2; D may be TRBD1 (6 bases). CDR1 MNHEY and CDR2 SVGAGI come from the germline V gene. V dropped 0 bases and J dropped 2 bases, with 13 bases sitting between them. The length of the CDR3 is 16 residues. CDR3 sequence reads: CASSYSMHRANYGYTF. CDR3 coding DNA: TGTGCCAGCAGTTACTCGATGCACAGGGCAAACTATGGCTACACCTTC.

The CDR3 nucleotides are TGTGCCAGCAGTTTCCGGGGACAGGGAAAAGAGACCCAGTACTTC. Its protein is CASSFRGQGKETQYF. The chain has TRBV27 and TRBJ2-5; 9 nucleotides align to TRBD1. The CDR3 totals 15 residues. Looked up from germline, CDR1 is MNHEY and CDR2 is SMNVEV (reference sequence). The trim removed 3 bases at V and 3 bases at J, leaving 5 bases unmatched.

There are a few counts of this clone. The rearrangement links TRBV19 to TRBJ2-2; 9 nucleotides line up with TRBD1. Looked up from germline, CDR1 is LNHDA and CDR2 is SQIVND (reference sequence). The J segment lost 7 bases and the V segment lost 7 bases, leaving 10 bases of the junction unmatched. The CDR3 consists of 15 residues. The CDR3 is CASNPQGALGGELFF. Written as DNA, the CDR3 is TGTGCCAGTAATCCACAGGGGGCCCTGGGCGGGGAGCTGTTTTTT.

This clone was counted a few times. This sequence joins TRBV30 and TRBJ1-4; maybe TRBD1 (5 bases). Germline CDR1 is GTSNPN and CDR2 is SVGIG (reference sequence). The V end was cut by 4 bases, the J end by 5 bases, with 17 bases between. CDR3 size: 15 residues. The CDR3 sequence is CAWTDWPRGNEKLFF. Written as DNA, the CDR3 is TGTGCCTGGACGGACTGGCCTCGGGGGAATGAAAAACTGTTTTTT.

This rearrangement joins TRBV4-1 to TRBJ2-3; 9 nucleotides align to TRBD2. V was pared by 1 base and J by 3 bases, with 8 bases of the junction left unmatched. There are 17 residues in the CDR3. From germline, CDR1 is MGHRA and CDR2 YSYEKL. CDR3 amino acids: CASSQAGASGATDTQYF. The CDR3 DNA reads TGCGCCAGCAGCCAAGCGGGGGCTAGCGGGGCTACAGATACGCAGTATTTT.

The genes are TRBV28 and TRBJ1-2; 7 nucleotides align to TRBD1. CDR1 is MDHEN, CDR2 SYDVKM, per germline. This CDR3 has 12 residues. Unmatched junction bases numbered 3, after V lost 7 bases and J lost 4 bases. This chain's CDR3 is CASTDRRYGYTF. CDR3 in DNA: TGTGCCAGCACGGACAGGCGCTATGGCTACACCTTC.

CDR3 sequence: CAISEFAGENQPQHF. As DNA, the CDR3 is TGTGCCATCAGTGAGTTTGCAGGGGAGAATCAGCCCCAGCATTTT. This chain connects TRBV10-3 to TRBJ1-5; a possible D gene is TRBD1 (6 bases). The CDR3 runs to 15 residues. Trimming took off 1 base at V and 4 bases at J, with 11 bases between the two ends. Germline-derived CDR1 and CDR2 are ENHRY and SYGVKD.

The V call is TRBV9, the J call TRBJ2-5, with 9 bases matching TRBD2. The CDR3 loop spans 15 amino acids. Trimming took 0 bases from V and 5 from J; bases not matched to a gene: 5. The V gene's germline CDR1 is SGDLS and CDR2 YYNGEE. The CDR3 here is CASSVGGGAAETQYF. In nucleotides, the CDR3 is TGTGCCAGCAGCGTAGGCGGGGGGGCCGCGGAGACCCAGTACTTC.

This clone has only a few counts. V is TRBV5-5 and J is TRBJ1-2; TRBD1 agrees at 7 bases. V was pared by 4 bases and J by 3 bases, with 3 bases of the junction left unmatched. Germline values: CDR1 SGHKS, CDR2 YYEKEE (reference sequence). The CDR3 spans 13 residues. The CDR3 DNA reads TGTGCCAGCAGCGTCGGGACAGACTATGGCTACACCTTC. Protein product: CASSVGTDYGYTF.

As concerns this clone: Since no conserved phenylalanine or tryptophan closes the CDR3, a read error is the likely cause. V gene TRBV25-1 combines with J gene TRBJ1-5; possible D gene TRBD1, 5 bases. Germline lookup yields CDR1 MGHDK and CDR2 SYGVNS. V lost 4 bases to trimming and J lost 3 bases, with 10 bases between them. CDR3 length: 14 amino acids. This CDR3 reads CASSARQYNQPQHV. CDR3 sequence (DNA): TGTGCCAGCAGTGCCAGACAGTACAATCAGCCCCAGCATGTT.

The chain combines TRBV14 with TRBJ2-3; the match to TRBD1 covers 11 bases. The V gene end was trimmed by 6 bases and the J gene end by 6 bases; junction bases not matched to a gene: 8. Germline CDR1 and CDR2: SGHDN and FVKESK. The CDR3 length is 15 residues. The CDR3 region has the DNA TGTGCCAGCAGACGGGGACAGGGGGTCAGGGATACGCAGTATTTT. Its protein product is CASRRGQGVRDTQYF.

The chain has TRBV7-9 and TRBJ2-7; possible D gene TRBD1, 5 bases. Per germline, CDR1 SEHNR and CDR2 FQNEAQ (reference sequence). The ends were cut back, 7 bases at V and 0 bases at J, with 13 bases in the middle. This CDR3 is built from 14 residues. CDR3 nucleotides: TGTGCCAGCACCGAAAGACAGTCCTCCTACGAGCAGTACTTC. Its translation is CASTERQSSYEQYF.

A few counts support this clone. The V gene is TRBV5-1, the J gene TRBJ1-2; no reliable D call. This CDR3 is 14 amino acids long. V was cut by 3 bases and J by 1 base, with 10 bases left in between. CDR1 and CDR2 from the germline V gene are SGHRS and YFSETQ. CDR3 coding DNA: TGCGCCAGCAGCTACCGGGAACTTAACTATGGCTACACCTTC. It specifies CASSYRELNYGYTF.

This clone was found once. The chain combines TRBV18 with TRBJ1-1; TRBD1 is a possible D gene (5 bases). V dropped 3 bases and J dropped 2 bases, with 10 bases sitting between them. CDR3 length equals 14 residues. Germline V gives CDR1 KGHSH, CDR2 LQKENI. For the CDR3, the DNA is TGTGCCAGCTCACCCCAACAGGATAACACTGAAGCTTTCTTT. Its translation is CASSPQQDNTEAFF.

J is TRBJ2-1 and V is TRBV7-2; TRBD2 agrees at 12 bases. CDR1 is SGHTA, CDR2 FQGNSA, per germline. The CDR3 loop spans 16 amino acids. Losses at the gene ends were 1 base for V and 9 bases for J; bases not matched to a gene: 7. The CDR3 is CASSLEASGRGGEQFF. The CDR3 nucleotides are TGTGCCAGCAGCTTAGAGGCTAGCGGGAGGGGTGGTGAGCAGTTCTTC.

The V gene is TRBV6-1, the J gene TRBJ1-2; 9 bases match TRBD1. The junction had 9 bases not matched to a gene; V was cut back by 6 bases and J by 7 bases. Looked up from germline, CDR1 is MNHNS and CDR2 is SASEGT. The CDR3 runs 14 residues. The CDR3 loop is CASSATGTGSGYTF. The CDR3 coding sequence is TGTGCCAGCAGCGCAACCGGGACAGGGAGTGGCTACACCTTC.

In regard to this clone: Likely a read error: the CDR3 ends without its conserved phenylalanine or tryptophan. This specimen includes other DNA sequences encoding the same CDR3. The chain uses TRBV7-9 and TRBJ1-5, with D perhaps matching TRBD1 (6 bases). CDR1 SEHNR and CDR2 FQNEAQ come from the germline V gene (reference sequence). The length of the CDR3 is 14 residues. The CDR3 sequence: CASSWGGPEQPQHV. The CDR3 nucleotides are TGTGCGAGCAGCTGGGGGGGGCCGGAACAGCCCCAGCATGTT.

This chain connects TRBV19 to TRBJ2-1, with 14 bases identical to TRBD2. V shed 6 bases and J 8 bases; nucleotides not matched to a gene: 6. Germline CDR1 and CDR2: LNHDA and SQIVND (reference sequence). The CDR3 has 15 residues. The CDR3 DNA sequence: TGTGCCAGTAGGCCGGGACTAGCGGGAGCTTATGAGCAGTTCTTC. Its translation: CASRPGLAGAYEQFF.

The rearrangement uses TRBV29-1 and TRBJ2-7; the match to TRBD1 covers 9 bases. In germline, CDR1 is SQVTM, CDR2 ANQGSEA. This CDR3 region has 12 residues. V gave up 7 bases and J gave up 2 bases; unmatched junction bases: 3. DNA for the CDR3: TGCAGCGCTTGGGACAGGGCCTACGAGCAGTACTTC. It translates to CSAWDRAYEQYF.